This entry concerns a single T cell receptor (beta chain). The antigen remains undetermined. The sample comes from a study of cytomegalovirus exposure and HLA in healthy donors. Overall study: The roughly 100 million unique TCR beta sequences, from 150 million to 200 million T cells, were found by an earlier analysis. The study's findings and limits: Sequencing depth roughly uniform across donors was assumed in presence/absence analyses.

Amplification used 60 Vbeta primers and 13 Jbeta primers. Per the original methods: Counted up in a later analysis, unique TCR beta chains came to roughly 80 million, with around 11 million shared. Generated by immunoSEQ multiplex PCR, the TCRdb table keeps only in-frame clones and is missing some. V, J and clone size reflect that table, while D and trimming were determined from the DNA. The data contain fewer than 250,000 clones, around 76% of them seen just once; the ten biggest clones take up about 6.4%. The CDR3 contains 17 residues. The junction had 12 bases not matched to a gene; V was cut back by 5 bases and J by 9 bases. Looked up from germline, CDR1 is SEHNR and CDR2 is FQNEAQ (reference sequence).

The genes are TRBV7-9 and TRBJ2-2; 13 bases map to TRBD2. The clonotype was recovered from a man aged 35-49 years in good health and CMV-seropositive. What was sequenced was PBMCs. CDR3 DNA sequence: TGTGCCAGCAGCCCGCCCCGGGGACTAGCGGGATCTTGGGAGCTGTTTTTT. It is translated as CASSPPRGLAGSWELFF.